This TCR beta chain was identified in a study of shared clonotypes between healthy human individuals. Study-wide results and caveats: Roughly 4.6% of naive CD4 clonotypes were common to a handful of donors.

Splitting of each subset's genomic DNA was done evenly across several immunoSEQ plates. TCRdb's copy holds only in-frame clones and misses some; the assay was immunoSEQ multiplex PCR. Among more than 2 million clones, around 95% were seen once, and the ten largest hold 0.13%. Per the germline V gene, CDR1 is WSHSY and CDR2 is SAAADI. This CDR3 has 13 amino acids. About this clone itself: Its antigen is unknown.

This chain joins TRBV10-2 and TRBJ1-3; TRBD1 agrees at 10 bases. The sequenced sample consisted of naive CD4+ T cells sorted from blood. Subset of the sample: CD45RA+ positively selected. The origin of this receptor is a man in his late teens or twenties in good health. DNA of the CDR3: TGCGCTTCCGGAGGACAGGGGGTGAACACCATATATTTT. Protein: CASGGQGVNTIYF.